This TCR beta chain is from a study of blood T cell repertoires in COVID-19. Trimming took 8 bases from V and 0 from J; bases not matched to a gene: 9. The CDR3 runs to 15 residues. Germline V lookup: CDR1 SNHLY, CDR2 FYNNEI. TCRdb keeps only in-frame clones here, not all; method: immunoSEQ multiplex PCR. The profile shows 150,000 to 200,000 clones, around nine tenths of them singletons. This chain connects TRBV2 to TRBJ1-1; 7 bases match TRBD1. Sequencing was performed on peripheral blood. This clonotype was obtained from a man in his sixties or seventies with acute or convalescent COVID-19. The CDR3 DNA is TGTGCCAGCGGGGAGATGGGACAGCTGAACACTGAAGCTTTCTTT. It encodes CASGEMGQLNTEAFF. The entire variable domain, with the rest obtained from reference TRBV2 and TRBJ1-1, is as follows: EPEVTQTPSHQVTQMGQEVILRCVPISNHLYFYWYRQILGQKVEFLVSFYNNEISEKSEIFDDQFSVERPDGSNFTLKIRSTKLEDSAMYFCASGEMGQLNTEAFFGQGTRLTVV.